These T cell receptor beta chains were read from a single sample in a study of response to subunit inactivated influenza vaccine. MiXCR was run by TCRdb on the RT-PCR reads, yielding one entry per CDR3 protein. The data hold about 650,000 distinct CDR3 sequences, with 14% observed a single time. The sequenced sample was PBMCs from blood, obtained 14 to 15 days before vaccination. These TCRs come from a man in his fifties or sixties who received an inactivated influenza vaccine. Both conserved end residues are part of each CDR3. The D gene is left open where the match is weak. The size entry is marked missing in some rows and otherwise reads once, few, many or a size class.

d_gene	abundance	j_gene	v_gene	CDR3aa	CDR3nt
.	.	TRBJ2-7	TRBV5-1	CASSFNPAYEQYF	TGCGCCAGCAGCTTTAATCCCGCCTACGAGCAGTACTTC
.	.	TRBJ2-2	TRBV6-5	CASSYTRDTGELFF	TGTGCCAGCAGTTACACCAGGGACACCGGGGAGCTGTTTTTT
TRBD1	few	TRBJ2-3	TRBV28	CASSPTQGVVTDTQYF	TGTGCCAGCAGTCCCACTCAGGGGGTTGTCACAGATACGCAGTATTTT
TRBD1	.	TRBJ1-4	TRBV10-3	CAISEWTGTGTEKLFF	TGTGCCATCAGTGAGTGGACCGGGACAGGGACTGAAAAACTGTTTTTT
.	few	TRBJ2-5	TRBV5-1	CASSMGGFETQYF	TGCGCCAGCAGCATGGGGGGATTCGAGACCCAGTACTTC
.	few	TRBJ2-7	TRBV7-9	CASTSYGGEQYF	TGTGCCAGCACCTCTTACGGGGGCGAGCAGTACTTC
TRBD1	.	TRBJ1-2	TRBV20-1	CSARQTGTANYGYTF	TGCAGTGCTAGACAGACCGGGACAGCCAACTATGGCTACACCTTC
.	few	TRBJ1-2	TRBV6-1	CASREANYGYTF	TGTGCCAGCAGAGAAGCTAACTATGGCTACACCTTC
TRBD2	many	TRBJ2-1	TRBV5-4	CASSSLGLPDNEQFF	TGTGCCAGCAGCTCATTGGGACTACCCGACAATGAGCAGTTCTTC
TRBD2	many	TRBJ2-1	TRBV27	CASSGTSAYNEQFF	TGTGCCAGCTCCGGGACTAGCGCCTACAATGAGCAGTTCTTC
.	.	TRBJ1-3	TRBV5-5	CASRWVPGDSGNTIYF	TGTGCCAGCAGATGGGTTCCAGGGGACTCTGGAAACACCATATATTTT
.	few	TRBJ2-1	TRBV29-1	CSVEGGRDLLPFYNEQFF	TGCAGCGTTGAAGGGGGCAGGGACCTTCTCCCTTTCTACAATGAGCAGTTCTTC
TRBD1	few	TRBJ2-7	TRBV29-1	CSVGGQGWNEQYF	TGCAGCGTTGGAGGACAGGGGTGGAACGAGCAGTACTTC
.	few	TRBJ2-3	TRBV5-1	CASNVGGDTQYF	TGCGCCAGCAACGTGGGGGGAGATACGCAGTATTTT
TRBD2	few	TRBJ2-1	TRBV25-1	CASSQGLAWYNEQFF	TGTGCCAGCAGTCAGGGACTAGCATGGTACAATGAGCAGTTCTTC
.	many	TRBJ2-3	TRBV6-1	CASSESGDTQYF	TGTGCCAGCAGTGAATCGGGAGATACGCAGTATTTT
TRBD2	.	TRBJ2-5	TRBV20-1	CSAIGTSGIAGQETQYF	TGCAGTGCTATCGGGACTAGCGGGATTGCGGGGCAAGAGACCCAGTACTTC
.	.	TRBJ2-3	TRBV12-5	CASGPRLGSSDTQYF	TGTGCTAGTGGTCCCCGACTAGGCTCCTCGGATACGCAGTATTTT
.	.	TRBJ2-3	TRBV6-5	CASSYRTSTSTDTQYF	TGTGCCAGCAGTTACCGGACATCAACTAGCACAGATACGCAGTATTTT
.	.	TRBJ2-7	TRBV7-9	CASSFRFYEQYF	TGTGCCAGCAGCTTCAGATTTTACGAGCAGTACTTC
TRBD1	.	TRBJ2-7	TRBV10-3	CAISATGGTGGNSYEQYF	TGTGCCATCAGTGCCACGGGGGGGACAGGGGGCAACTCCTACGAGCAGTACTTC
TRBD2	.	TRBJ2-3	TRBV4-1	CASSRVDAGESDTQYF	TGCGCCAGCAGTCGCGTTGATGCGGGGGAGTCAGATACGCAGTATTTT
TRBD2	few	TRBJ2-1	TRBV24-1	CATSDFERGAPSYNEQFF	TGTGCCACCAGTGATTTTGAGCGGGGGGCCCCTTCCTACAATGAGCAGTTCTTC
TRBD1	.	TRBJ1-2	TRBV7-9	CASSLGTGEGHGYTF	TGTGCCAGCAGCTTAGGGACAGGGGAAGGTCATGGCTACACCTTC
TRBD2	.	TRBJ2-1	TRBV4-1	CASRLAGGIDEQFF	TGCGCCAGCAGGCTAGCGGGAGGGATAGATGAGCAGTTCTTC
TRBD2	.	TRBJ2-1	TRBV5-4	CASSVLGTSGNNEQFF	TGTGCCAGCAGCGTTTTAGGGACTAGCGGTAACAATGAGCAGTTCTTC
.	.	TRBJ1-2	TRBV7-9	CARSPSGAHNYGYTF	TGTGCCAGGAGCCCGTCAGGGGCGCATAACTATGGCTACACCTTC
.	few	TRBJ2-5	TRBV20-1	CSATLPGGLQETQYF	TGCAGTGCTACACTACCTGGGGGGCTTCAAGAGACCCAGTACTTC
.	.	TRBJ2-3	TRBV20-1	CSARGAGTGTDTQYF	TGCAGTGCTAGAGGCGCCGGGACCGGTACAGATACGCAGTATTTT
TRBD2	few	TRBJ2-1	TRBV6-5	CASSYQTSGRDEQFF	TGTGCCAGCAGTTACCAGACTAGCGGGAGAGATGAGCAGTTCTTC
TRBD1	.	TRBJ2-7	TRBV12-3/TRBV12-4	CASSSSIGTGDEQYF	TGTGCCAGCAGTTCATCGATAGGGACAGGGGACGAGCAGTACTTC
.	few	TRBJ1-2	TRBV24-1	CATSDRSGVEGYTF	TGTGCCACCAGTGATCGATCAGGGGTCGAAGGCTACACCTTC
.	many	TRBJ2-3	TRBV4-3	CASSQVPRTDTQYF	TGCGCCAGCAGCCAAGTGCCCCGCACAGATACGCAGTATTTT
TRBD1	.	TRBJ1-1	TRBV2	CASSGGPGTGGRAFF	TGTGCCAGCAGTGGAGGGCCCGGGACAGGGGGTAGAGCTTTCTTT
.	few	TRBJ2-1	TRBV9	CASSVGTYEQFF	TGTGCCAGCAGCGTAGGGACGTATGAGCAGTTCTTC
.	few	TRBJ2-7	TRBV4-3	CASSQVRGSYEQYF	TGCGCCAGCAGCCAAGTCAGGGGTTCCTACGAGCAGTACTTC
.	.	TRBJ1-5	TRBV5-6	CASSVGGFGNQPQHF	TGTGCCAGCAGTGTGGGGGGATTTGGCAATCAGCCCCAGCATTTT
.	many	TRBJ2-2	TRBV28	CASSLELPTGELFF	TGTGCCAGCAGTTTGGAACTTCCCACCGGGGAGCTGTTTTTT
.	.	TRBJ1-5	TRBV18	CASSPRHGGNQPQHF	TGTGCCAGCTCACCTCGACATGGGGGCAATCAGCCCCAGCATTTT
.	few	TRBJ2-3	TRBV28	CASTFPSTDTQYF	TGTGCCAGCACCTTCCCTAGCACAGATACGCAGTATTTT
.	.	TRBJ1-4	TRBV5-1	CASSLEARGAGEKLFF	TGCGCCAGCAGCTTGGAGGCACGGGGGGCCGGTGAAAAACTGTTTTTT
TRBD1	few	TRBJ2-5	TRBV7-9	CASSSGQGRTNQETQYF	TGTGCCAGCAGCTCGGGACAGGGACGAACAAATCAAGAGACCCAGTACTTC
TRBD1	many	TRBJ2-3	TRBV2	CASSADRGSDTQYF	TGTGCCAGCAGTGCCGACAGGGGCTCAGATACGCAGTATTTT
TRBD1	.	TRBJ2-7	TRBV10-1	CASSDGDRAYEQYF	TGCGCCAGCAGTGACGGGGACAGGGCCTACGAGCAGTACTTC
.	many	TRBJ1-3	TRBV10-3	CAMSTVSGNTIYF	TGTGCCATGTCGACAGTCTCTGGAAACACCATATATTTT
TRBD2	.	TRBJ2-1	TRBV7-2	CASSLVGRRNVQFF	TGTGCCAGCAGTCTAGTCGGGAGGCGTAATGTGCAGTTCTTC
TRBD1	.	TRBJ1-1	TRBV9	CASGQGAEGEAFF	TGTGCCAGCGGACAGGGGGCTGAGGGTGAAGCTTTCTTT
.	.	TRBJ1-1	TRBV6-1	CASSGTFNSAFF	TGTGCCAGCAGTGGGACTTTTAATTCGGCTTTCTTT
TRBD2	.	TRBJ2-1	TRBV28	CASAGGLNEQFF	TGTGCCAGCGCGGGGGGCCTAAATGAGCAGTTCTTC
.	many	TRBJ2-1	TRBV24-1	CATSVTPGLINEQFF	TGTGCCACCAGTGTTACACCGGGACTCATTAATGAGCAGTTCTTC
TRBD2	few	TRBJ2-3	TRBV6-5	CASSFIAGAADTQYF	TGTGCCAGCAGTTTCATAGCGGGAGCGGCAGATACGCAGTATTTT
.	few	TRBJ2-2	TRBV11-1	CASSFEGAGELFF	TGTGCCAGCAGCTTTGAGGGGGCCGGGGAGCTGTTTTTT
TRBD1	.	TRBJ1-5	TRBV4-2	CASSQPAGTGGQQPQHF	TGTGCCAGCAGCCAACCCGCCGGGACAGGGGGCCAACAGCCCCAGCATTTT
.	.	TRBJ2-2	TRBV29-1	CSVSKGHTGELFF	TGCAGCGTTTCGAAGGGGCACACCGGGGAGCTGTTTTTT
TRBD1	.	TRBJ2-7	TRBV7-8	CASSLAGTGALYEQYF	TGTGCCAGCAGCTTAGCAGGGACAGGGGCGCTCTACGAGCAGTACTTC
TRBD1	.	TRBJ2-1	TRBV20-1	CSARVYQGAREQFF	TGCAGTGCTAGAGTGTACCAGGGGGCGCGGGAGCAGTTCTTC
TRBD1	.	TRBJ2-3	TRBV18	CASSLRDRYTDTQYF	TGTGCCAGCTCACTTCGGGACAGATACACAGATACGCAGTATTTT
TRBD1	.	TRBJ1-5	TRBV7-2	CASSWGGQSNQPQHF	TGTGCCAGCAGCTGGGGGGGACAGAGCAATCAGCCCCAGCATTTT
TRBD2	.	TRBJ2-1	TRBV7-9	CASSPQGLAGGNNEQFF	TGTGCCAGCAGCCCCCAGGGACTAGCGGGGGGCAACAATGAGCAGTTCTTC
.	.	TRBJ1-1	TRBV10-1	CASSVFRENTEAFF	TGCGCCAGCAGTGTTTTTAGGGAGAACACTGAAGCTTTCTTT